These T cell receptor beta chains were read from a single sample in a study of blood T cell repertoires in COVID-19. Method: immunoSEQ multiplex PCR; TCRdb's copy keeps in-frame clones and lacks some. The table lists 370,000 or so clones, about 87% of them singletons. The sample consisted of PBMCs or T cells enriched from blood (not recorded which). These receptors all come from a man in his thirties or forties who had recovered from COVID-19. CDR3s include the opening cysteine and the closing phenylalanine or tryptophan. A D gene is named only where the DNA matches it firmly. Where a row states a size, it is once, few, many or the class of an expanded clone; other rows omit it.

>TRBV5-4|.|TRBJ2-7|.
CASSPDTYEQYF
TGTGCCAGCAGCCCCGACACTTACGAGCAGTACTTC
>TRBV15|.|TRBJ2-2|once
CATSRERDNTGELFF
TGTGCCACCAGCAGAGAGCGGGACAACACCGGGGAGCTGTTTTTT
>TRBV11-2|TRBD1|TRBJ1-2|.
CASSLRQGTNYGYTF
TGTGCCAGCAGCCTACGACAGGGAACTAACTATGGCTACACCTTC
>TRBV30|.|TRBJ1-4|.
CAWGRTGWEKLFF
TGTGCCTGGGGGAGAACAGGGTGGGAAAAACTGTTTTTT
>TRBV7-6|.|TRBJ2-7|.
CASSSTYEQYF
TGTGCCAGCAGCTCCACCTACGAGCAGTACTTC
>TRBV9|.|TRBJ2-7|.
CASSVDGNYVGEQYF
TGTGCCAGCAGCGTAGACGGGAATTACGTTGGCGAGCAGTACTTC
>TRBV19|.|TRBJ2-1|.
CASSPSPSSYNEQFF
TGTGCCAGTAGTCCTAGTCCCAGCTCCTACAATGAGCAGTTCTTC
>TRBV23-1|.|TRBJ2-7|.
CASEKTGTRHREQYF
TGCGCCAGCGAGAAGACCGGGACAAGGCATAGGGAGCAGTACTTC
>TRBV7-2|.|TRBJ2-3|.
CASSLGQFTDTQYF
TGTGCCAGCAGCTTAGGACAGTTCACAGATACGCAGTATTTT
>TRBV2|TRBD1|TRBJ2-7|.
CASSVGGQGKYEQYF
TGTGCCAGCAGTGTTGGCGGACAGGGGAAGTACGAGCAGTACTTC
>TRBV5-5|.|TRBJ2-2|.
CASSLGLTGELFF
TGTGCCAGCAGCTTGGGGCTTACCGGGGAGCTGTTTTTT
>TRBV5-8|TRBD1|TRBJ1-2|.
CASSSRQGRNGYTF
TGTGCCAGCAGCTCCAGACAGGGTCGGAATGGCTACACCTTC
>TRBV5-1|.|TRBJ1-4|.
CASSLLGTANEKLFF
TGCGCCAGCAGCTTATTAGGGACTGCTAATGAAAAACTGTTTTTT
>TRBV7-7|.|TRBJ2-1|.
CASSLAPGNYNEQFF
TGTGCTAGCAGCTTAGCTCCAGGGAATTACAATGAGCAGTTCTTC
>TRBV10-3|TRBD1|TRBJ1-6|.
CATQPYQGDSPLHF
TGTGCCACCCAACCCTACCAGGGGGATTCACCCCTCCACTTT
>TRBV27|.|TRBJ1-5|.
CASSFGQYQPQHF
TGTGCCAGCAGTTTTGGTCAGTATCAGCCCCAGCATTTT
>TRBV9|TRBD1|TRBJ1-2|.
CASSVDIGTGGGYGYTF
TGTGCCAGCAGCGTAGATATTGGGACAGGGGGCGGATATGGCTACACCTTC
>TRBV5-6|.|TRBJ1-1|.
CASSAYTLEAFF
TGTGCCAGCAGCGCTTACACCCTTGAAGCTTTCTTT
>TRBV7-9|.|TRBJ2-1|once
CASSALNEQFF
TGTGCCAGCAGCGCACTCAATGAGCAGTTCTTC
>TRBV29-1|TRBD1|TRBJ1-1|.
CSVPDRGTEAFF
TGCAGCGTTCCAGACAGGGGCACTGAAGCTTTCTTT
>TRBV5-4|.|TRBJ2-3|few
CASSLASLPDTQYF
TGTGCCAGCAGCTTGGCCTCTCTCCCGGATACGCAGTATTTT
>TRBV7-9|TRBD2|TRBJ2-3|.
CASSQRGTHTDTQYF
TGTGCCAGCAGCCAGCGGGGGACGCACACAGATACGCAGTATTTT
>TRBV19|.|TRBJ1-5|.
CASRDTGSNQPQHF
TGTGCCAGTAGGGATACAGGTAGCAATCAGCCCCAGCATTTT
>TRBV29-1|.|TRBJ2-7|.
CSVVSGYLGRQYF
TGCAGCGTTGTTTCAGGGTATCTGGGGCGGCAGTACTTC
>TRBV30|.|TRBJ2-1|.
CAWSVRGRGPYNEQFF
TGTGCCTGGAGTGTACGGGGCAGGGGTCCCTACAATGAGCAGTTCTTC
>TRBV11-2|.|TRBJ1-1|.
CASSLGGGLSTEAFF
TGTGCCAGCAGCTTAGGGGGGGGACTGAGCACTGAAGCTTTCTTT
>TRBV5-5|.|TRBJ1-6|.
CASSLESSYNSPLHF
TGTGCCAGCAGCTTGGAGAGCTCCTATAATTCACCCCTCCACTTT
>TRBV2|TRBD1|TRBJ1-1|.
CASSVQGASRDEAFF
TGTGCCAGCAGTGTGCAGGGGGCCTCCAGGGACGAAGCTTTCTTT